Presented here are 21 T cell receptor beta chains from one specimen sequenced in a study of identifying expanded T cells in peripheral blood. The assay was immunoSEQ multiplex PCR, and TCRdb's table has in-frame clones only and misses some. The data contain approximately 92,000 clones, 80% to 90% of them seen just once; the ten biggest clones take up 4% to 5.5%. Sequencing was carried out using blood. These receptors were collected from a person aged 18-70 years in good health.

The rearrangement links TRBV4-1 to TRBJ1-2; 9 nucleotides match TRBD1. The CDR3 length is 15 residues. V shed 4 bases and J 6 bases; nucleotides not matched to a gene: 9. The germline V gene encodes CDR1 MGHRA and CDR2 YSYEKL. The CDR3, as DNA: TGCGCCAGCAGCCGAGCACAGGGGGCGGCCGATGGCTACACCTTC. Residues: CASSRAQGAADGYTF.

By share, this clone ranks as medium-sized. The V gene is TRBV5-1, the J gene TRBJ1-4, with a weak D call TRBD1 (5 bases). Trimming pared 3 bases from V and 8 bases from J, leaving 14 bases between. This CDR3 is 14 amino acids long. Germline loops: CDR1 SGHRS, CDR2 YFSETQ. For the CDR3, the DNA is TGCGCCAGCAGCTCGGGGAGGGGCGGAGAAAAACTGTTTTTT. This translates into CASSSGRGGEKLFF.

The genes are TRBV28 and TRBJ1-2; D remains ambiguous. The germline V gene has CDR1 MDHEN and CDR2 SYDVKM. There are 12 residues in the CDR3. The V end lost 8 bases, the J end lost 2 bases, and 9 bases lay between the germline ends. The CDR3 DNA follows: TGTGCCAGCCGACCCCGAAACTATGGCTACACCTTC. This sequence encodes CASRPRNYGYTF.

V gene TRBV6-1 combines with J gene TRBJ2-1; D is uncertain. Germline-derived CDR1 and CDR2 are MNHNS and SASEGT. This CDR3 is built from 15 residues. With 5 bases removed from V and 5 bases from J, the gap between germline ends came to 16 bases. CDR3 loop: CASSNEPALNNEQFF. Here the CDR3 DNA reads TGTGCCAGCAGTAACGAGCCGGCTTTAAACAATGAGCAGTTCTTC.

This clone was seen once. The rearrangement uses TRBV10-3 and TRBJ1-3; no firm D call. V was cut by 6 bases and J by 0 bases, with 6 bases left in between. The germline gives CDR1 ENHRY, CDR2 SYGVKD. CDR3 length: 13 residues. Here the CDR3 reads CAIREDSGNTIYF. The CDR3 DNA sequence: TGTGCCATCAGGGAAGACTCTGGAAACACCATATATTTT.

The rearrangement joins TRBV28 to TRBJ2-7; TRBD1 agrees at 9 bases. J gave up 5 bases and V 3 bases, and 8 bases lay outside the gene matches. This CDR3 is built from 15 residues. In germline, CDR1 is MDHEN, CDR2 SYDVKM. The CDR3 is CASSLGGTGFNEQYF. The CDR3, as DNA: TGTGCCAGCAGTTTGGGTGGGACAGGGTTCAACGAGCAGTACTTC.

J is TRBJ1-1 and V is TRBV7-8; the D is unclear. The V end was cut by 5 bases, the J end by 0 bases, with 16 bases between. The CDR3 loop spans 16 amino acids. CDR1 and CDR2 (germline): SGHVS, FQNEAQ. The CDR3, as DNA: TGTGCCAGCAGCCGACGCGACACATTAATGAACACTGAAGCTTTCTTT. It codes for CASSRRDTLMNTEAFF. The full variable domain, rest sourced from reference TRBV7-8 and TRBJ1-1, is GAGVSQSPRYKVAKRGQDVALRCDPISGHVSLFWYQQALGQGPEFLTYFQNEAQLDKSGLPSDRFFAERPEGSVSTLKIQRTQQEDSAVYLCASSRRDTLMNTEAFFGQGTRLTVV.

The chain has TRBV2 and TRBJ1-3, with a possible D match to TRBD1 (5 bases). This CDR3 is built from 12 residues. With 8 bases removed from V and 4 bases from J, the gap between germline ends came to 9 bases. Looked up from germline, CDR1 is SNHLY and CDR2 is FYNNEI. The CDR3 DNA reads TGTGCCAGCGGGACTCAAGGAAACACCATATATTTT. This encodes CASGTQGNTIYF. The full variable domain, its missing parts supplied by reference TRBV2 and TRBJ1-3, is EPEVTQTPSHQVTQMGQEVILRCVPISNHLYFYWYRQILGQKVEFLVSFYNNEISEKSEIFDDQFSVERPDGSNFTLKIRSTKLEDSAMYFCASGTQGNTIYFGEGSWLTVV.

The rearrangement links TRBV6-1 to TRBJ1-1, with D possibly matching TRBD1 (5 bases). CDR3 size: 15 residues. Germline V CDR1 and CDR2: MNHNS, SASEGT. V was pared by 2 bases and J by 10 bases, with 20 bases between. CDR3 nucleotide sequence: TGTGCCAGCAGTGAATCACCGGGGACCTCCTTTAGAGCTTTCTTT. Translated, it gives CASSESPGTSFRAFF.

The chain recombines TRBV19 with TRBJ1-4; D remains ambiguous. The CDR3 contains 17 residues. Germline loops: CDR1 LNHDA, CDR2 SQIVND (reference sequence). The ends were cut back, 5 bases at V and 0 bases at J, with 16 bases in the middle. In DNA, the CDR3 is TGTGCCAGTAGTCCCAGAAGGGTCTACGCAACTAATGAAAAACTGTTTTTT. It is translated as CASSPRRVYATNEKLFF. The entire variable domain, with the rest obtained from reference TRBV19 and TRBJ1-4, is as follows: DGGITQSPKYLFRKEGQNVTLSCEQNLNHDAMYWYRQDPGQGLRLIYYSQIVNDFQKGDIAEGYSVSREKKESFPLTVTSAQKNPTAFYLCASSPRRVYATNEKLFFGSGTQLSVL.

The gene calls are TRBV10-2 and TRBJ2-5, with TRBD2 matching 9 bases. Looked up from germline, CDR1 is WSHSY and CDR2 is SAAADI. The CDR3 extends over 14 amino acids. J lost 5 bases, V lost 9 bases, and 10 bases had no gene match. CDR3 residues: CASKLAGEKETQYF. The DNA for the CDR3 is TGCGCCAGTAAATTAGCGGGGGAGAAGGAGACCCAGTACTTC.

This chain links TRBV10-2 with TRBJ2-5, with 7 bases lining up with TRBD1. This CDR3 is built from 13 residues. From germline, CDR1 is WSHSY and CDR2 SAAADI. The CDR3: CTTRGQPRETQYF. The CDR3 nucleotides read TGCACCACCAGGGGACAGCCTCGGGAGACCCAGTACTTC.

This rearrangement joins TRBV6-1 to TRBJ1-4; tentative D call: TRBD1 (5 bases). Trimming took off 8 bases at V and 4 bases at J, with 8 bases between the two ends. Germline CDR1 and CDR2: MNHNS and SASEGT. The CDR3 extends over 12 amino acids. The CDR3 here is CASRQINEKLFF. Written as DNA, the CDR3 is TGTGCCAGCCGACAGATTAATGAAAAACTGTTTTTT.

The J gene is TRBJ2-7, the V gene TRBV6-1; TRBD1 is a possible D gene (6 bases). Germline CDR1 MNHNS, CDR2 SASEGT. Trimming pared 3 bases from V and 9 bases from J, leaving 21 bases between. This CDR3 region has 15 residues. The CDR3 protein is CASSDPTQGRVGQYF. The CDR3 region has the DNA TGTGCCAGCAGTGATCCCACACAGGGACGGGTCGGGCAGTACTTC.

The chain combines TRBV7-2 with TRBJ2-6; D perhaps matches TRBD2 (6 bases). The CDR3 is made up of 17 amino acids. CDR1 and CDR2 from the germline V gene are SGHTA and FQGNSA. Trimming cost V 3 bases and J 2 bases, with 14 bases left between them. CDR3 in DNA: TGTGCCAGCAGCTTCGGGGTATGGGGGGCTGGGGCCAACGTCCTGACTTTC. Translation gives CASSFGVWGAGANVLTF.

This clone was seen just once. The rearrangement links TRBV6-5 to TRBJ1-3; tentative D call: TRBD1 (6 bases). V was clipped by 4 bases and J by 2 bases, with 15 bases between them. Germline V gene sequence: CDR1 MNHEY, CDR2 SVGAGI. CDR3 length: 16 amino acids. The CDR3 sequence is CASSLQGTYPGNTIYF. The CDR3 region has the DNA TGTGCCAGCAGTTTGCAGGGGACCTATCCTGGAAACACCATATATTTT.

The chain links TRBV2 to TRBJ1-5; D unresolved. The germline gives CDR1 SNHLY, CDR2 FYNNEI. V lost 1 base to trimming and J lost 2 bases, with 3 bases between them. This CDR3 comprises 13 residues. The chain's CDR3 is CASSEEGNQPQHF. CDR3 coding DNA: TGTGCCAGCAGTGAAGAGGGCAATCAGCCCCAGCATTTT.

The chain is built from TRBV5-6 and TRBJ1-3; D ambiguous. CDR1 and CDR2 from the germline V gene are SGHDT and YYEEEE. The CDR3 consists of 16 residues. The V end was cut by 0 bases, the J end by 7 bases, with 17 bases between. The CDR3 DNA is TGTGCCAGCAGCTTGGGTTATGGCCACACAGCCAACACCATATATTTT. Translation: CASSLGYGHTANTIYF.

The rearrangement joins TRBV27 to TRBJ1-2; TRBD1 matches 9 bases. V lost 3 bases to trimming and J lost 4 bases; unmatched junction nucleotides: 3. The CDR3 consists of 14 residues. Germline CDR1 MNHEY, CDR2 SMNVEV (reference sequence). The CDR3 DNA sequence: TGTGCCAGCAGTTTTGGGACAGGGTCCTATGGCTACACCTTC. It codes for CASSFGTGSYGYTF.

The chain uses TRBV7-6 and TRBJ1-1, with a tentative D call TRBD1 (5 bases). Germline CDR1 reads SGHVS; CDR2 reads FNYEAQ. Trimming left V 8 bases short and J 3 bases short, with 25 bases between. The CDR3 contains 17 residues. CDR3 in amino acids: CASLRGPTLEGDTEAFF. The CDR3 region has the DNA TGTGCCAGCTTGAGGGGCCCCACTTTAGAGGGTGACACTGAAGCTTTCTTT.

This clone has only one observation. The CDR3 DNA reads TGCGCCAGCAGCTTACCGGGGGCTGGTGGAAACACCATATATTTT. This translates into CASSLPGAGGNTIYF. The chain combines TRBV5-1 with TRBJ1-3; weak D call: TRBD1 (6 bases). Trimming left V 2 bases short and J 3 bases short, with 12 bases between. CDR1 and CDR2 (germline): SGHRS, YFSETQ. The CDR3 extends over 15 amino acids.